The next 21 T cell receptor beta chains were all read from a single sample in a study of immune evolution from preneoplasia to lung adenocarcinoma. Using immunoSEQ multiplex PCR, the repertoire was profiled, and TCRdb retains in-frame clones only, with some absent. The sample includes roughly 5,400 clones, around 88% of them seen just once. The sequenced material came from FFPE invasive lung adenocarcinoma tissue. The receptors here all came from a person aged 50 or older with lung adenocarcinoma.

The rearrangement links TRBV7-9 to TRBJ2-1; D is unresolved. Germline CDR1 SEHNR, CDR2 FQNEAQ (reference sequence). With 2 bases removed from V and 10 bases from J, the gap between germline ends came to 9 bases. CDR3 length: 12 amino acids. The CDR3 nucleotides are TGTGCCAGCAGCTTATGGACCAGGGAGCAGTTCTTC. It specifies CASSLWTREQFF.

In its sample, this clone was seen a few times. V usage is TRBV7-9 and J usage is TRBJ1-5; TRBD1 is a possible D gene (5 bases). The CDR3 loop spans 13 amino acids. V was cut by 5 bases and J by 5 bases, with 10 bases left in between. CDR1 is SEHNR and CDR2 is FQNEAQ in the germline V gene (reference sequence). For the CDR3, the DNA is TGTGCCAGCAGCCTTCTGGGGGATCAGCCCCAGCATTTT. It encodes CASSLLGDQPQHF.

The genes are TRBV1 and TRBJ1-1; TRBD1, the table's D call, lacks a check against the DNA. TRBV1 is noted as a pseudogene. The CDR3 contains 14 residues. CDR3 DNA: TGCACCAGCAGCCTCGCCCCCTCAGTCGCTGAAGCTTTCTTT. It yields the protein CTSSLAPSVAEAFF.

V and J are TRBV18 and TRBJ2-3; 8 positions match TRBD2. The CDR3 contains 15 residues. Trimming cost V 3 bases and J 0 bases; bases outside gene matches: 2. Germline V gene lookup returns CDR1 KGHSH and CDR2 LQKENI. The CDR3 reads CASSPSGISTDTQYF. The CDR3 region has the DNA TGTGCCAGCTCACCTAGCGGGATTAGCACAGATACGCAGTATTTT.

The chain combines TRBV7-2 with TRBJ2-7; 12 nucleotides line up with TRBD1. The CDR3 is made up of 13 amino acids. V was clipped by 5 bases and J by 6 bases; unmatched bases: 2. Per the germline V gene, CDR1 is SGHTA and CDR2 is FQGNSA. The CDR3 loop reads CASSGTGGFEQYF. CDR3 nucleotide sequence: TGTGCCAGCAGCGGGACAGGGGGCTTCGAGCAGTACTTC.

CDR3 sequence: CASSLGSNQPQHF. CDR3 sequence (DNA): TGTGCCAGCAGCTTGGGCAGCAATCAGCCCCAGCATTTT. V gene TRBV5-4 combines with J gene TRBJ1-5, with D unresolved. V was trimmed by 0 bases and J by 1 base, leaving 2 bases between them. The CDR3 has 13 residues. CDR1 SGHNT and CDR2 YYREEE come from the germline V gene (reference sequence).

The J gene is TRBJ2-5, the V gene TRBV28; D not certain. The CDR3 extends over 14 amino acids. Trimming took off 7 bases at V and 5 bases at J, with 17 bases between the two ends. In germline, CDR1 is MDHEN, CDR2 SYDVKM. The chain's CDR3 is CASTPGLAWETQYF. The CDR3 DNA reads as TGTGCCAGCACTCCCGGGCTGGCCTGGGAGACCCAGTACTTC.

The chain has TRBV5-1 and TRBJ1-1; unclear D gene. Germline-derived CDR1 and CDR2 are SGHRS and YFSETQ. This CDR3 comprises 13 residues. The V end was cut by 0 bases, the J end by 1 base, with 4 bases between. The CDR3 DNA is TGCGCCAGCAGCTTGGAAGGGAACACTGAAGCTTTCTTT. Encoded protein: CASSLEGNTEAFF.

The count of this clone is one. CDR3 region: CASSQETNTEAFF. The CDR3 region has the DNA TGCGCCAGCAGCCAGGAGACGAACACTGAAGCTTTCTTT. This chain connects TRBV4-1 to TRBJ1-1, with D uncertain. Trimming shortened V by 3 bases and J by 1 base, and 6 bases separated the two germline ends. The CDR3 sequence is 13 residues long. Germline values: CDR1 MGHRA, CDR2 YSYEKL.

Concerning this clone itself: Other DNA sequences from this sample encode an identical CDR3 as well. The chain has TRBV10-3 and TRBJ2-5, with 7 nucleotides matching TRBD2. The germline V gene has CDR1 ENHRY and CDR2 SYGVKD. The CDR3 is made up of 14 amino acids. Trimming at V came to 6 bases and at J to 2 bases, leaving 6 bases not matched to a gene. CDR3 in amino acids: CAISERDDQETQYF. CDR3 DNA: TGTGCCATCAGCGAGCGGGACGATCAAGAGACCCAGTACTTC.

With regard to this clone: At one of its ends the junction is not consistent with the germline gene, which may arise from a read error. This chain connects TRBV20-1 to TRBJ2-7; D is unclear. Germline lookup yields CDR1 DFQATT and CDR2 SNEGSKA (reference sequence). The CDR3 totals 11 residues. The CDR3 is CSASSSREPYF. The CDR3 DNA reads as TGCAGTGCTAGTAGCAGCCGCGAGCCGTACTTC.

The chain joins TRBV6-5 to TRBJ2-1; 8 bases are a match to TRBD1. The germline CDR1 and CDR2 sequences are MNHEY and SVGAGI. Trimming took 6 bases from V and 2 from J; bases not matched to a gene: 6. This CDR3 is built from 15 residues. CDR3: CASRPGQGTYNEQFF. CDR3 coding DNA: TGTGCCAGCAGGCCCGGACAGGGTACCTACAATGAGCAGTTCTTC.

The genes are TRBV5-4 and TRBJ2-2; a possible D gene is TRBD2 (5 bases). The CDR3 contains 15 residues. V was clipped by 0 bases and J by 0 bases, with 6 bases between them. The germline V gene encodes CDR1 SGHNT and CDR2 YYREEE (reference sequence). CDR3 loop: CASSLVGTNTGELFF. Here the CDR3 DNA reads TGTGCCAGCAGCTTGGTCGGGACGAACACCGGGGAGCTGTTTTTT.

The chain employs TRBV14 and TRBJ2-1; 9 nucleotides agree with TRBD2. Germline-derived CDR1 and CDR2 are SGHDN and FVKESK. This CDR3 has 16 residues. V was clipped by 4 bases and J by 4 bases; unmatched bases: 8. In DNA, the CDR3 is TGTGCCAGCAGCCCCCTGCTAGCGGGAAAATACAATGAGCAGTTCTTC. Translating it yields CASSPLLAGKYNEQFF.

The rearrangement joins TRBV5-6 to TRBJ1-1, with TRBD1 identical over 7 bases. Germline V gene sequence: CDR1 SGHDT, CDR2 YYEEEE. The length of the CDR3 is 15 residues. Unmatched junction bases numbered 6, after V lost 4 bases and J lost 0 bases. DNA for the CDR3: TGTGCCAGCAGCGGGGGACAGCTGATGAACACTGAAGCTTTCTTT. Its protein is CASSGGQLMNTEAFF.

The V call is TRBV2, the J call TRBJ2-5; 10 bases match TRBD1. The ends lost 8 bases at V and 5 bases at J; junction bases unmatched: 17. This CDR3 spans 17 amino acids. Germline loops: CDR1 SNHLY, CDR2 FYNNEI. DNA for the CDR3: TGTGCCAGCTCTGGACCCCTTCAGACAGGGGGCGGGGAGACCCAGTACTTC. Amino acids: CASSGPLQTGGGETQYF.

V gene TRBV14 combines with J gene TRBJ1-1; D not certain. The CDR3 loop spans 14 amino acids. V lost 0 bases, J lost 2 bases, and 7 bases lay in between. Germline-derived CDR1 and CDR2 are SGHDN and FVKESK. Written as DNA, the CDR3 is TGTGCCAGCAGCCAAGAGAGGTTCAACACTGAAGCTTTCTTT. It yields the protein CASSQERFNTEAFF.

The chain combines TRBV28 with TRBJ1-2; 7 bases align to TRBD1. The CDR3 is made up of 14 amino acids. The germline V gene has CDR1 MDHEN and CDR2 SYDVKM. V lost 2 bases, J lost 4 bases, and 4 bases stayed unmatched. The CDR3 is CASSLDRATYGYTF. DNA for the CDR3: TGTGCCAGCAGTTTAGACAGGGCAACCTATGGCTACACCTTC.

This chain links TRBV10-3 with TRBJ2-5; 9 bases map to TRBD2. Per germline, CDR1 ENHRY and CDR2 SYGVKD. The CDR3 extends over 12 amino acids. J lost 5 bases, V lost 11 bases, and 6 bases had no gene match. The DNA for the CDR3 is TGTGCCGTCGGGACTAGCATGGAGACCCAGTACTTC. It is translated as CAVGTSMETQYF.

This clone turned up a few times. V gene TRBV5-1 combines with J gene TRBJ2-7; 7 bases line up with TRBD1. CDR3 length: 15 amino acids. CDR1 and CDR2 from the germline V gene are SGHRS and YFSETQ. J gave up 0 bases and V 4 bases, and 7 bases lay outside the gene matches. The DNA for the CDR3 is TGCGCCAGCAGCGATCGTACAGGGGTCTCCTACGAGCAGTACTTC. It encodes CASSDRTGVSYEQYF.

J is TRBJ2-7 and V is TRBV9; no definite D call. Germline V CDR1 and CDR2: SGDLS, YYNGEE. There are 13 residues in the CDR3. V was clipped by 4 bases and J by 4 bases, with 12 bases between them. The CDR3 nucleotides read TGTGCCAGCAGCCTTGACCAAGGGTACGAGCAGTACTTC. It translates to CASSLDQGYEQYF.